In this sample, the clone carrying this T cell receptor beta chain turned up a few times. Its antigen is unknown. Alongside a J-beta primer mix, a sample-barcoded 5' primer served in a second PCR lasting about 6 to 12 cycles. A template-switch adaptor containing 12 random nucleotides labeled each cDNA molecule. MiXCR was run by TCRdb on the 5' RACE reads, yielding one entry per CDR3 protein. The repertoire has 730,000 or so distinct CDR3 sequences, roughly 44% of them found once; the top ten carry around 20%. This CDR3 is 13 amino acids long. The germline CDR1 and CDR2 sequences are MNHEY and SVGEGT. With V trimmed by 9 bases and J by 5 bases, 5 bases remained unmatched. The data stem from a study of blood T cells in healthy people across ages. Points from the study as a whole: In these data, TCR beta diversity tracked strongly with naive T cell percentage.

PBMCs numbering at least 7 million were isolated per sample. Per sample, no less than 6 micrograms of total RNA were extracted. The chain employs TRBV6-2 or TRBV6-3 and TRBJ2-2, with 8 nucleotides matching TRBD1. Sequenced input: blood. This TCR came from a woman aged 60-75 years in good health. The CDR3: CASSTGGTGELFF. The CDR3 coding sequence is TGTGCCAGTAGTACAGGGGGGACCGGGGAGCTGTTTTTT.